This is a list of T cell receptor beta chains from one sample in a study of shared clonotypes between healthy human individuals. Using immunoSEQ multiplex PCR, the repertoire was profiled, and TCRdb retains in-frame clones only, with some absent. Of 1 million to 1.2 million clones listed, approximately 80% were seen once; the top ten hold about 0.94%. The specimen was memory CD4+ T cells from PBMCs. These receptors originate from a man between 18 and 29 years old in good health. Some clones in this sample may be carry-over from other donors' samples. Both conserved end residues are part of each CDR3. Fields, in order: J gene, clone size, D gene, V gene, CDR3 protein, CDR3 DNA. D genes are given only for firm matches. Clone size, where shown, is once, few, many, or a class for clones that have expanded.

TRBJ1-2 | . | TRBD1 | TRBV19 | CASSIRDSNYGYTF | TGTGCCAGTAGTATAAGGGACAGCAACTATGGCTACACCTTC
TRBJ2-2 | . | . | TRBV18 | CASSPEIGANTGELFF | TGTGCCAGCTCACCAGAAATCGGTGCGAACACCGGGGAGCTGTTTTTT
TRBJ2-2 | . | . | TRBV7-3 | CASSQRVEGELFF | TGTGCCAGCAGCCAAAGAGTCGAGGGGGAGCTGTTTTTT
TRBJ1-1 | . | . | TRBV7-9 | CASSFKENTEAFF | TGTGCCAGCAGCTTCAAGGAGAACACTGAAGCTTTCTTT
TRBJ2-7 | . | TRBD1 | TRBV4-2 | CASSLRTGSSYEQYF | TGTGCCAGCAGTCTTCGGACAGGGAGTTCCTACGAGCAGTACTTC
TRBJ2-7 | . | . | TRBV18 | CASSPPNRAGSYEQYF | TGTGCCAGCTCACCACCCAACCGAGCAGGCTCCTACGAGCAGTACTTC
TRBJ2-2 | many | . | TRBV28 | CASRPGGKTGELFF | TGTGCCAGCAGGCCCGGGGGAAAGACCGGGGAGCTGTTTTTT
TRBJ2-7 | . | . | TRBV10-3 | CAISPGGIYSYEQYF | TGTGCCATCAGCCCCGGGGGCATCTACTCCTACGAGCAGTACTTC
TRBJ2-1 | . | TRBD1 | TRBV29-1 | CSVGQAPGESRFNEQFF | TGCAGCGTAGGACAGGCCCCCGGGGAGTCCCGGTTCAATGAGCAGTTCTTC
TRBJ2-1 | . | . | TRBV5-1 | CASSFGQNNEQFF | TGCGCCAGCAGCTTCGGACAGAACAATGAGCAGTTCTTC
TRBJ2-2 | . | . | TRBV7-3 | CASSLSGGPEELFF | TGTGCCAGCAGCTTATCCGGTGGGCCCGAGGAGCTGTTTTTT
TRBJ2-3 | . | . | TRBV11-2 | CASSFRVGGPTESTDTQYF | TGTGCCAGCAGCTTCCGGGTTGGCGGGCCGACGGAGAGCACAGATACGCAGTATTTT
TRBJ2-5 | . | . | TRBV7-8 | CASAFRDSSTETQYF | TGTGCCAGCGCGTTTCGGGACTCCTCCACAGAGACCCAGTACTTC
TRBJ2-5 | . | TRBD1 | TRBV9 | CASSVVGGQETQYF | TGTGCCAGCAGCGTAGTAGGGGGCCAGGAGACCCAGTACTTC
TRBJ2-7 | . | . | TRBV19 | CASRLWKTILRAVEQYF | TGTGCCAGCAGACTTTGGAAGACAATCCTACGAGCGGTAGAGCAGTACTTC
TRBJ1-5 | . | TRBD1 | TRBV18 | CASSPWAQGAIDQPQHF | TGTGCCAGCTCACCTTGGGCACAGGGGGCAATCGATCAGCCCCAGCATTTT
TRBJ2-7 | once | . | TRBV5-1 | CASSQSGTQSYEQYF | TGCGCCAGCAGCCAGTCCGGGACACAGAGCTACGAGCAGTACTTC
TRBJ1-2 | . | . | TRBV10-3 | CAISGKAPGLNYGYTF | TGTGCCATCAGTGGGAAAGCCCCCGGACTCAACTATGGCTACACCTTC
TRBJ2-5 | . | . | TRBV11-1 | CASSWTDQETQYF | TGTGCCAGCAGCTGGACAGACCAAGAGACCCAGTACTTC
TRBJ2-1 | . | . | TRBV5-6 | CASSWLGYNEQFF | TGTGCCAGCAGCTGGTTGGGCTACAATGAGCAGTTCTTC
TRBJ1-5 | . | . | TRBV21-1 | CASSKETGCGNQPQHF | TGTGCCAGCAGCAAGGAGACAGGGTGCGGGAATCAGCCCCAGCATTTT
TRBJ2-5 | . | . | TRBV30 | CAWDFLGTSTGETQYF | TGTGCCTGGGACTTCTTAGGGACCTCCACGGGAGAGACCCAGTACTTC
TRBJ2-7 | . | TRBD2 | TRBV27 | CASSLGLAGGPGSYEQYF | TGTGCCAGCAGTTTAGGGCTAGCGGGAGGGCCGGGCTCCTACGAGCAGTACTTC
TRBJ2-7 | . | . | TRBV28 | CASSSARQGGQTAPEQYF | TGTGCCAGCAGTTCCGCGCGACAGGGAGGCCAAACCGCCCCCGAGCAGTACTTC
TRBJ2-1 | . | TRBD2 | TRBV4-2 | CASSQGLAGVSDQFF | TGTGCCAGCAGCCAAGGACTAGCGGGAGTATCAGACCAGTTCTTC
TRBJ2-3 | . | . | TRBV7-2 | CASSLQWKSSRDTQYF | TGTGCCAGCAGCTTACAGTGGAAGAGCTCTCGAGATACGCAGTATTTT
TRBJ2-5 | few | . | TRBV5-4 | CASSSSGETQYF | TGTGCCAGCAGCTCTTCCGGGGAGACCCAGTACTTC
TRBJ2-1 | . | TRBD2 | TRBV10-3 | CAISESLAADNEQFF | TGTGCCATCAGTGAATCTCTAGCGGCCGACAATGAGCAGTTCTTC
TRBJ1-3 | . | TRBD1 | TRBV7-9 | CASSFTDRGLSGNTIYF | TGTGCCAGCAGCTTCACGGACAGGGGCCTCTCTGGAAACACCATATATTTT
TRBJ2-7 | . | TRBD1 | TRBV28 | CASRIQGAYSYEQYF | TGTGCCAGCAGGATACAGGGGGCCTACTCCTACGAGCAGTACTTC
TRBJ1-1 | . | TRBD1 | TRBV7-6 | CASSRPGQGWTEAFF | TGTGCCAGCAGCAGACCGGGACAGGGGTGGACTGAAGCTTTCTTT
TRBJ2-1 | . | TRBD2 | TRBV5-1 | CASSPGTSFYNEQFF | TGCGCCAGCAGCCCGGGGACTAGCTTCTACAATGAGCAGTTCTTC
TRBJ2-3 | . | . | TRBV29-1 | CSVEAQARGQYF | TGCAGCGTTGAAGCCCAGGCCAGGGGGCAGTATTTT
TRBJ2-7 | . | . | TRBV5-6 | CASSLGPGSYEQYF | TGTGCCAGCAGCTTGGGCCCTGGCTCCTACGAGCAGTACTTC
TRBJ2-5 | . | TRBD1 | TRBV18 | CASSPVGQTYQETQYF | TGTGCCAGCTCACCAGTGGGACAGACGTACCAAGAGACCCAGTACTTC
TRBJ2-7 | . | . | TRBV18 | CASSPTSDEQYF | TGTGCCAGCTCACCCACCTCCGACGAGCAGTACTTC
TRBJ1-3 | . | . | TRBV28 | CASSRRAYLSGNTIYF | TGTGCCAGCAGTCGCCGGGCCTACCTCTCTGGAAACACCATATATTTT
TRBJ2-2 | . | . | TRBV7-2 | CASSLRPGTSGELFF | TGTGCCAGCAGCTTGAGGCCAGGGACTTCCGGGGAGCTGTTTTTT
TRBJ2-7 | . | . | TRBV18 | CASSPPLGRGLYEQYF | TGTGCCAGCTCACCCCCGTTGGGCAGGGGTCTCTACGAGCAGTACTTC
TRBJ2-1 | . | TRBD2 | TRBV28 | CASSWGTGGIHNEQFF | TGTGCCAGCAGTTGGGGCACGGGGGGAATCCACAATGAGCAGTTCTTC
TRBJ1-1 | . | . | TRBV29-1 | CGVEGAGWRNTEAFF | TGCGGCGTTGAAGGGGCAGGGTGGAGGAACACTGAAGCTTTCTTT
TRBJ2-1 | . | . | TRBV9 | CASSVDPIGNEQFF | TGTGCCAGCAGCGTAGACCCCATCGGGAATGAGCAGTTCTTC
TRBJ2-3 | . | . | TRBV2 | CASSAGGADTQYF | TGTGCCAGCAGTGCTGGGGGCGCAGATACGCAGTATTTT
TRBJ1-1 | once | . | TRBV28 | CASRTENIEAFF | TGTGCCAGCAGGACAGAGAATATAGAAGCTTTCTTT
TRBJ1-5 | few | . | TRBV19 | CASSLDSYSNQPQHF | TGTGCCAGTAGTCTCGACAGTTATAGCAATCAGCCCCAGCATTTT
TRBJ2-4 | . | . | TRBV28 | CASSFSTSIGIQYF | TGTGCCAGCAGTTTCTCTACTAGTATCGGCATTCAGTACTTC
TRBJ1-2 | . | . | TRBV6-5 | CASSSPGTSYGYTF | TGTGCCAGCAGTTCGCCCGGTACTTCCTATGGCTACACCTTC
TRBJ2-3 | once | TRBD2 | TRBV5-1 | CASSLVGREEDTQYF | TGCGCCAGCAGCTTGGTTGGACGGGAGGAGGATACGCAGTATTTT
TRBJ1-2 | once | . | TRBV7-2 | CASSPRNYGYTF | TGTGCCAGCAGCCCCCGAAACTACGGCTACACCTTC
TRBJ1-2 | . | TRBD1 | TRBV7-2 | CASSPRQGAIGYTF | TGTGCCAGCAGCCCTCGACAGGGGGCAATTGGCTACACCTTC
TRBJ2-1 | . | . | TRBV27 | CASSLVREPDNEQFF | TGTGCCAGCAGTTTAGTCCGGGAACCTGACAATGAGCAGTTCTTC
TRBJ2-4 | . | . | TRBV5-1 | CASSLDRQGGGFQYF | TGCGCCAGCAGCTTGGACCGTCAGGGTGGGGGTTTTCAGTACTTC
TRBJ1-5 | . | . | TRBV7-3 | CASSWANQPQHF | TGTGCCAGCAGCTGGGCCAATCAGCCCCAGCATTTT
TRBJ2-7 | . | . | TRBV28 | CASSPMTALSYEQYF | TGTGCCAGCAGTCCCATGACAGCCTTATCCTACGAGCAGTACTTC
TRBJ1-4 | few | . | TRBV2 | CASSERWGELFF | TGTGCCAGCAGTGAAAGGTGGGGAGAACTGTTTTTT
TRBJ1-5 | . | TRBD1 | TRBV7-8 | CASSPRFPGQSFSPQHF | TGTGCCAGCAGCCCCCGATTCCCGGGACAGTCATTCTCGCCCCAGCATTTT
TRBJ2-5 | many | . | TRBV5-1 | CASSLAGGGGETQYF | TGCGCCAGCAGCTTGGCCGGAGGAGGGGGAGAGACCCAGTACTTC
TRBJ2-5 | many | TRBD1 | TRBV28 | CASSFIVANRGQETQYF | TGTGCCAGCAGTTTTATAGTAGCGAACAGGGGGCAAGAGACCCAGTACTTC